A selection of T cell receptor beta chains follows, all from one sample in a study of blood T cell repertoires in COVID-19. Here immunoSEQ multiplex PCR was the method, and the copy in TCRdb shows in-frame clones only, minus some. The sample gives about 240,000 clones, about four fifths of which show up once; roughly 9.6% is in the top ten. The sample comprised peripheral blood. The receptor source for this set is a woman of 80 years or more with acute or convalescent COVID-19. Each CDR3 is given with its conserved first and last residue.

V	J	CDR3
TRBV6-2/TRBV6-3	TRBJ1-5	CASSYLKGGTRNQPQHF
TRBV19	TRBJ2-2	CASTPETGPTGELFF
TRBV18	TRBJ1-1	CASSPAGLNTEAFF
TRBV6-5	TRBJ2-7	CASSYSGQGVYEQYF
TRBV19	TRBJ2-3	CASSTERGTQYF
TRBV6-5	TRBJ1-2	CASSPMGDRYYGYTF
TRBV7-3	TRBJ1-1	CASSFTGTGVAEAFF
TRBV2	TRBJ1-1	CASSPRGHFNTEAFF
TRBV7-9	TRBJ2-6	CASSLDMGANVLTF
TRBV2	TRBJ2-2	CASSLSGLYTGELFF
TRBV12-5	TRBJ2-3	CASGLGHHTDTQYF
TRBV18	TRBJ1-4	CASSPLEGANEKLFF
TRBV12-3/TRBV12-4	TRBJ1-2	CASSFGRGGYTF
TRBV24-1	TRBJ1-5	CATSAETGDQPQHF
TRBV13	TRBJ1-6	CASSLRQVTYNSPLHF
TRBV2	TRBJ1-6	CASSEKGGSPLHF
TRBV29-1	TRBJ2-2	CSVQQEGTGELFF
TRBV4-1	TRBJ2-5	CASSRGGTLQETQYF
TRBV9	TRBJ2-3	CASSVGRDRGEGTQYF
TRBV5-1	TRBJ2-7	CASSLAGLAGTSSYEQYF
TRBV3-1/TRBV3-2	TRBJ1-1	CASSQAPLTNTEAFF
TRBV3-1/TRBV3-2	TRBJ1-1	CASSARGGNTEAFF
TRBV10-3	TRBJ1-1	CAISEGPNRGPTEAFF
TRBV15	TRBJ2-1	CATSTGDRAYNEQFF
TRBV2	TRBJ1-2	CASSLSYGYTF
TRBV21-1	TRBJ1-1	CASSRATGVNTEAFF
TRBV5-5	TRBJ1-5	CASSLGAGNQPQHF
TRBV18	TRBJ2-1	CASSRLSPSAYNEQFF
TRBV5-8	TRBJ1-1	CASSPRTGVNTEAFF
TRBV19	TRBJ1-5	CASSIRDIGNQPQHF
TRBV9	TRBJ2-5	CASSPRGAIQETQYF
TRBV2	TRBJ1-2	CASSESGQGAVYGYTF
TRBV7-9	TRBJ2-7	CASSSGWAGDYEQYF
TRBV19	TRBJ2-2	CASSRGGQGTGELFF
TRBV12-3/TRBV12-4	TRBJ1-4	CASTLRVDEKLFF
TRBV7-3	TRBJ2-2	CASRGQGRNTGELFF